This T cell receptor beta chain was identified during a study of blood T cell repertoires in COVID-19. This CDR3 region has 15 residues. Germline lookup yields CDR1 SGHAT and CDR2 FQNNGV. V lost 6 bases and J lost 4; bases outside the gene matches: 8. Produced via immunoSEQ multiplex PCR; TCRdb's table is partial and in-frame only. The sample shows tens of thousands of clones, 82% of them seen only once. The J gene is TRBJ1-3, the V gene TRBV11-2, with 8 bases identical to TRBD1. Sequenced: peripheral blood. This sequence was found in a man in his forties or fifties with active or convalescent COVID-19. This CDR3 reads CASRGQGHSGNTIYF. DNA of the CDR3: TGTGCCAGCAGAGGACAGGGACACTCAGGAAACACCATATATTTT.